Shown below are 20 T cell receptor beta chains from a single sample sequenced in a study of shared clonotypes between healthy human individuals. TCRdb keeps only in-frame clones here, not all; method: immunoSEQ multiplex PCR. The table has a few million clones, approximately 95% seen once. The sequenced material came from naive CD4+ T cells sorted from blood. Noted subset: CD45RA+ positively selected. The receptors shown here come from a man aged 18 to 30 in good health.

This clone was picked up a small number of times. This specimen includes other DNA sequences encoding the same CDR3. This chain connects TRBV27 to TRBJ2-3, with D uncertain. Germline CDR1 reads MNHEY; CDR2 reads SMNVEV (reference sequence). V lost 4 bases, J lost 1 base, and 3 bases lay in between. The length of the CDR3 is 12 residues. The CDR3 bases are TGTGCCAGCAGTTCCCGCACAGATACGCAGTATTTT. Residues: CASSSRTDTQYF.

CDR3 amino acids: CASSLGQPNSPLHF. CDR3 nucleotide sequence: TGTGCCAGCAGCCTTGGACAGCCTAATTCACCCCTCCACTTT. The chain joins TRBV7-8 to TRBJ1-6; possible D gene TRBD1, 6 bases. Per germline, CDR1 SGHVS and CDR2 FQNEAQ. The length of the CDR3 is 14 residues. V was pared by 5 bases and J by 6 bases, with 11 bases between.

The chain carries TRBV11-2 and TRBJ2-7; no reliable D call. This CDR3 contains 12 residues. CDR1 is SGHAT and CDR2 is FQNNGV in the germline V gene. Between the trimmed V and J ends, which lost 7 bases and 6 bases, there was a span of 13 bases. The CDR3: CASNLGIGEQYF. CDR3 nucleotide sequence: TGTGCCAGCAACTTGGGGATCGGCGAGCAGTACTTC.

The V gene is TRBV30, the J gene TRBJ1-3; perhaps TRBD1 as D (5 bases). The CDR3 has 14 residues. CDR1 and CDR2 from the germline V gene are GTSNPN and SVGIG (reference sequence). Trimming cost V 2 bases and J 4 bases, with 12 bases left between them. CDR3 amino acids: CAWSLGGLGNTIYF. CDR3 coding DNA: TGTGCCTGGAGTCTGGGGGGTCTCGGAAACACCATATATTTT.

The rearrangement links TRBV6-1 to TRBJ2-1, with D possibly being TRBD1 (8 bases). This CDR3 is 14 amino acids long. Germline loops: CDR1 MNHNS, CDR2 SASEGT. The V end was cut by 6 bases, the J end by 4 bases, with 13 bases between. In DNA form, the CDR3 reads TGTGCCAGCAGACAGGGGGGGTCTTACAATGAGCAGTTCTTC. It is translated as CASRQGGSYNEQFF.

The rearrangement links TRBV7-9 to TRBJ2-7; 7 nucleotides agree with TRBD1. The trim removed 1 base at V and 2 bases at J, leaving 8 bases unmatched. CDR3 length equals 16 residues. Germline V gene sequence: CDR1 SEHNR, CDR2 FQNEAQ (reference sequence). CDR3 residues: CASSLVIGTETYEQYF. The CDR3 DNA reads TGTGCCAGCAGCTTAGTCATCGGGACAGAGACCTACGAGCAGTACTTC. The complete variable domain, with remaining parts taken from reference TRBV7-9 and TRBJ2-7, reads DTGVSQNPRHKITKRGQNVTFRCDPISEHNRLYWYRQTLGQGPEFLTYFQNEAQLEKSRLLSDRFSAERPKGSFSTLEIQRTEQGDSAMYLCASSLVIGTETYEQYFGPGTRLTVT.

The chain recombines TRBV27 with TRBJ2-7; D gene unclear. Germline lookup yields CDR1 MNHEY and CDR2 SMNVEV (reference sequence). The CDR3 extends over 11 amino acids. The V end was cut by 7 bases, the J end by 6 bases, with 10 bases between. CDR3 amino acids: CASTKNSEQYF. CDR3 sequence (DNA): TGTGCCAGCACCAAAAATTCCGAGCAGTACTTC.

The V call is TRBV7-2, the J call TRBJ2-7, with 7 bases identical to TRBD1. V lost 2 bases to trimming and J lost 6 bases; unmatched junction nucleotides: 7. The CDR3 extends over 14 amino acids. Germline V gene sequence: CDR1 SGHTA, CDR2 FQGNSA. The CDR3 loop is CASSLSTGVGEQYF. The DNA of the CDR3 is TGTGCCAGCAGCTTATCAACAGGGGTTGGCGAGCAGTACTTC.

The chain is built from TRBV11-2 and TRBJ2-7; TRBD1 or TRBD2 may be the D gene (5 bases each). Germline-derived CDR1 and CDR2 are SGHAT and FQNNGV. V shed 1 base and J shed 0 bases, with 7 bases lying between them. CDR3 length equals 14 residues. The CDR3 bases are TGTGCCAGCAGCTTAGCGGGGCACTCCTACGAGCAGTACTTC. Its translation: CASSLAGHSYEQYF.

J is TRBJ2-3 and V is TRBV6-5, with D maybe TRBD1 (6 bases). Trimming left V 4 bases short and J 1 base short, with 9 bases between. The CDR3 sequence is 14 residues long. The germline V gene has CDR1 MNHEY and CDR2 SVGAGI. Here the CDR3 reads CASSSPGGTDTQYF. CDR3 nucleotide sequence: TGTGCCAGCAGTTCCCCAGGGGGCACAGATACGCAGTATTTT.

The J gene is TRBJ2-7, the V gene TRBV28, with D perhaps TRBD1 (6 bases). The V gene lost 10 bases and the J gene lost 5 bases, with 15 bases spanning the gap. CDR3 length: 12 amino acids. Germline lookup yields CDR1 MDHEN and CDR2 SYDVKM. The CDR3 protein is CATLWGPHEQYF. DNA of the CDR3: TGTGCCACCCTCTGGGGGCCCCACGAGCAGTACTTC.

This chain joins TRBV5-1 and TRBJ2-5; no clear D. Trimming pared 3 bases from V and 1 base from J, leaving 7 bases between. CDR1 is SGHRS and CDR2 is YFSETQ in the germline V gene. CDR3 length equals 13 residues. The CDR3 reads CASSYSIQETQYF. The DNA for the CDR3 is TGCGCCAGCAGCTACTCCATCCAAGAGACCCAGTACTTC.

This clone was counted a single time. The CDR3 region has the DNA TGTGCCAGCAGTCGACGGACCAACACTGAAGCTTTCTTT. Protein: CASSRRTNTEAFF. V gene TRBV5-6 combines with J gene TRBJ1-1; D gene unclear. V dropped 5 bases and J dropped 2 bases, with 10 bases sitting between them. CDR3 length: 13 residues. Germline CDR1 and CDR2: SGHDT and YYEEEE.

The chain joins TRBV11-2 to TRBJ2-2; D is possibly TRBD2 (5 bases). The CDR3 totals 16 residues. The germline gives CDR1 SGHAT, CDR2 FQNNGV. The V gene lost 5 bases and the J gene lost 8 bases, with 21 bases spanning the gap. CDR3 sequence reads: CASSTPSSGRGGELFF. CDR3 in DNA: TGTGCCAGCAGCACCCCTAGTTCCGGCCGGGGAGGGGAGCTGTTTTTT.

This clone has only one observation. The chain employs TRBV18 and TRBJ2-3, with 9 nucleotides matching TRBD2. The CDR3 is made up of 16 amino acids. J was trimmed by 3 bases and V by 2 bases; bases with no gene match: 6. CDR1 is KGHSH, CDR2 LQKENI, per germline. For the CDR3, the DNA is TGTGCCAGCTCACCATCGGGCGGGAGGGAAACAGATACGCAGTATTTT. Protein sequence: CASSPSGGRETDTQYF. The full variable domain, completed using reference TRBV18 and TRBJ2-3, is NAGVMQNPRHLVRRRGQEARLRCSPMKGHSHVYWYRQLPEEGLKFMVYLQKENIIDESGMPKERFSAEFPKEGPSILRIQQVVRGDSAAYFCASSPSGGRETDTQYFGPGTRLTVL.

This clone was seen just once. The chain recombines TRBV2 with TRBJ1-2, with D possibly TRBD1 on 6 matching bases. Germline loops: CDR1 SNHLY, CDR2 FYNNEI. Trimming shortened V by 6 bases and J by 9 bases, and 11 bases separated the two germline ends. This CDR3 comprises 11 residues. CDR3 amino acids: CASSRGERYTF. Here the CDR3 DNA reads TGTGCCAGCAGCAGGGGAGAGCGCTACACCTTC.

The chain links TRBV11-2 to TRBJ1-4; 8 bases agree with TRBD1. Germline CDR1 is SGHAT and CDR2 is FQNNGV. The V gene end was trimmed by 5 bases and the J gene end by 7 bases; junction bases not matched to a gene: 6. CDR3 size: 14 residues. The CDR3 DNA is TGTGCCAGCAGCCTCCAGGGGGCGCTTGAAAAACTGTTTTTT. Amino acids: CASSLQGALEKLFF. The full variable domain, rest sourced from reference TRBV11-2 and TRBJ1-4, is EAGVAQSPRYKIIEKRQSVAFWCNPISGHATLYWYQQILGQGPKLLIQFQNNGVVDDSQLPKDRFSAERLKGVDSTLKIQPAKLEDSAVYLCASSLQGALEKLFFGSGTQLSVL.

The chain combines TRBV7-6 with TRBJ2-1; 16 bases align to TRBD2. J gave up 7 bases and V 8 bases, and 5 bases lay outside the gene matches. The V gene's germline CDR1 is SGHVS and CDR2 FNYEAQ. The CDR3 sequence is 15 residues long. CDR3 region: CASGGTSGRGNEQFF. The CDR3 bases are TGTGCCAGCGGTGGGACTAGCGGGAGGGGGAATGAGCAGTTCTTC.

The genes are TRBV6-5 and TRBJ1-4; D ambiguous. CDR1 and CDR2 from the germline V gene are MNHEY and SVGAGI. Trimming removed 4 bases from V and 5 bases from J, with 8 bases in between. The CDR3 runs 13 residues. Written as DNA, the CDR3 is TGTGCCAGCAGTTTGGTGAAGAATGAAAAACTGTTTTTT. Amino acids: CASSLVKNEKLFF.

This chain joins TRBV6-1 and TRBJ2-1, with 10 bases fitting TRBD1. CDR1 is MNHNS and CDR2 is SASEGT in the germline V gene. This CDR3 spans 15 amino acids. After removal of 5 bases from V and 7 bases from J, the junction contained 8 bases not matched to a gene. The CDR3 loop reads CASSRTGGGMNEQFF. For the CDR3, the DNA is TGTGCCAGCAGTAGGACAGGGGGAGGTATGAATGAGCAGTTCTTC.